Sequencing of this T cell receptor (beta chain) was carried out in a study of cytomegalovirus exposure and HLA in healthy donors. Primers included in the PCR were 60 Vbeta and 13 Jbeta primers. Here immunoSEQ multiplex PCR was the method, and the copy in TCRdb shows in-frame clones only, minus some. The sample holds around 190,000 clones, over 75% seen once. Trimming removed 4 bases from V and 5 bases from J, with 8 bases in between. This CDR3 has 12 residues. Germline loops: CDR1 LNHDA, CDR2 SQIVND (reference sequence). As regards this clone: Its antigen is not known.

General study points: Some segments of the V type, notably TRBV6-2 and TRBV6-3, were excluded as indistinguishable. Further analysis, carried out later, found HLA-associated TCR beta chains more clonally expanded than equally common other chains. Most TCR sequences were uncommon, yet certain public TCRs appeared in many donors.

The receptor comes from a woman between 45 and 60 years old in good health and CMV-seronegative. This chain uses TRBV19 with TRBJ2-5; D perhaps matches TRBD2 (5 bases). Sequenced: PBMCs. The DNA for the CDR3 is TGTGCCAGTAGTACTACTAGTGAGACCCAGTACTTC. Translation: CASSTTSETQYF.